A selection of T cell receptor beta chains follows, all from one sample in a study of shared clonotypes between healthy human individuals. Assay: immunoSEQ multiplex PCR; the TCRdb copy retains only in-frame clones and omits some. The table includes around 200,000 clones, approximately 95% detected once. The sequencing sample was made of naive CD4+ T cells sorted from blood. The origin of the receptors is a woman aged 30 to 39 in good health. The CDR3 runs from the conserved cysteine through the conserved F or W. Fields, in order: J gene, CDR3 length, clone size, V gene, D gene, CDR3 DNA, CDR3 protein. A D gene is named only where the DNA matches it firmly. Size values are once, few and many counts, or a class for expanded clones, and some rows have none.

J gene: TRBJ1-6
CDR3 length: 11
clone size: .
V gene: TRBV27
D gene: .
CDR3 DNA: TGTGCCAGCGGCAGGGATTCACCCCTCCACTTT
CDR3 protein: CASGRDSPLHF

J gene: TRBJ1-2
CDR3 length: 14
clone size: .
V gene: TRBV7-9
D gene: TRBD1
CDR3 DNA: TGTGCCAGCAGCTTACGACAGGGTAACTATGGCTACACCTTC
CDR3 protein: CASSLRQGNYGYTF

J gene: TRBJ2-7
CDR3 length: 15
clone size: .
V gene: TRBV25-1
D gene: .
CDR3 DNA: TGTGCCAGCAGTGAATTTACGGGCTCCCCCTACGAGCAGTACTTC
CDR3 protein: CASSEFTGSPYEQYF

J gene: TRBJ2-7
CDR3 length: 14
clone size: .
V gene: TRBV5-1
D gene: TRBD1
CDR3 DNA: TGCGCCAGCGCCCCTCAGGGACAGGGGTACGAGCAGTACTTC
CDR3 protein: CASAPQGQGYEQYF

J gene: TRBJ2-1
CDR3 length: 15
clone size: .
V gene: TRBV5-6
D gene: TRBD2
CDR3 DNA: TGTGCCAGCAGCCCGTCGACTAGCGGGAGTCTTGAGCAGTTCTTC
CDR3 protein: CASSPSTSGSLEQFF

J gene: TRBJ1-4
CDR3 length: 15
clone size: .
V gene: TRBV6-1
D gene: TRBD1
CDR3 DNA: TGTGCCAGCAGTTCTCAGACAGGGGCGAATGAAAAACTGTTTTTT
CDR3 protein: CASSSQTGANEKLFF

J gene: TRBJ2-1
CDR3 length: 16
clone size: .
V gene: TRBV7-2
D gene: TRBD2
CDR3 DNA: TGTGCCAGCAGCTTCTCAGCGGGAGTCGGATACAATGAGCAGTTCTTC
CDR3 protein: CASSFSAGVGYNEQFF

J gene: TRBJ2-1
CDR3 length: 17
clone size: .
V gene: TRBV4-1
D gene: TRBD2
CDR3 DNA: TGCGCCAGCAGCCAAGACCCACTAGCGGGAGTGAGGAATGAGCAGTTCTTC
CDR3 protein: CASSQDPLAGVRNEQFF

J gene: TRBJ2-6
CDR3 length: 17
clone size: .
V gene: TRBV7-2
D gene: .
CDR3 DNA: TGTGCCAGCAGCTCAGGCGCACGACAAAGTCGGGCCAACGTCCTGACTTTC
CDR3 protein: CASSSGARQSRANVLTF

J gene: TRBJ2-7
CDR3 length: 14
clone size: once
V gene: TRBV2
D gene: TRBD2
CDR3 DNA: TGTGCCAGCAAGCCGCGGGAGAACCCCTACGAGCAGTACTTC
CDR3 protein: CASKPRENPYEQYF

J gene: TRBJ1-5
CDR3 length: 16
clone size: .
V gene: TRBV28
D gene: TRBD1
CDR3 DNA: TGTGCCAGCAGTCCGACACGACAGGGGGGTTATCAGCCCCAGCATTTT
CDR3 protein: CASSPTRQGGYQPQHF

J gene: TRBJ2-3
CDR3 length: 15
clone size: .
V gene: TRBV6-5
D gene: TRBD2
CDR3 DNA: TGTGCCAGCAGTCCCGGACTAGTGAGCACAGATACGCAGTATTTT
CDR3 protein: CASSPGLVSTDTQYF

J gene: TRBJ2-7
CDR3 length: 14
clone size: .
V gene: TRBV19
D gene: TRBD2
CDR3 DNA: TGTGCCAGTAGTCGAGCGGGATACGTGTACGAGCAGTACTTC
CDR3 protein: CASSRAGYVYEQYF

J gene: TRBJ2-7
CDR3 length: 16
clone size: .
V gene: TRBV7-9
D gene: TRBD2
CDR3 DNA: TGTGCCAGCAGCCCAGCCCGGGGAGGGCCGACCTACGAGCAGTACTTC
CDR3 protein: CASSPARGGPTYEQYF

J gene: TRBJ2-7
CDR3 length: 13
clone size: .
V gene: TRBV10-3
D gene: .
CDR3 DNA: TGTGCCACCGCTAGCGAGCCTTCCTACGAGCAGTACTTC
CDR3 protein: CATASEPSYEQYF

J gene: TRBJ2-7
CDR3 length: 12
clone size: .
V gene: TRBV7-9
D gene: .
CDR3 DNA: TGTGCCAGCAGCTCCCCAGGGTTCGAGCAGTACTTC
CDR3 protein: CASSSPGFEQYF

J gene: TRBJ2-2
CDR3 length: 14
clone size: once
V gene: TRBV19
D gene: .
CDR3 DNA: TGTGCCAGTAGTCTGGCGGCAAACACCGGGGAGCTGTTTTTT
CDR3 protein: CASSLAANTGELFF

J gene: TRBJ1-2
CDR3 length: 14
clone size: .
V gene: TRBV7-9
D gene: TRBD1
CDR3 DNA: TGTGCCAGCAGCTTCAGGGACAGGACCTATGGCTACACCTTC
CDR3 protein: CASSFRDRTYGYTF

J gene: TRBJ2-7
CDR3 length: 13
clone size: .
V gene: TRBV10-1
D gene: .
CDR3 DNA: TGCGCCAGCAGTGGGGCAGGAGGGGGCGAGCAGTACTTC
CDR3 protein: CASSGAGGGEQYF

J gene: TRBJ2-3
CDR3 length: 19
clone size: .
V gene: TRBV27
D gene: TRBD2
CDR3 DNA: TGTGCCAGCAGTTCCCCCCGGGGACTAGCGGTCTATGGTACAGATACGCAGTATTTT
CDR3 protein: CASSSPRGLAVYGTDTQYF

J gene: TRBJ2-1
CDR3 length: 13
clone size: .
V gene: TRBV7-2
D gene: .
CDR3 DNA: TGTGCCAGCAGCACCCAGAGACGCAATGAGCAGTTCTTC
CDR3 protein: CASSTQRRNEQFF

J gene: TRBJ2-7
CDR3 length: 14
clone size: .
V gene: TRBV10-2
D gene: .
CDR3 DNA: TGCGCCAGCAGTGAGGGCCTGAGCTCCTACGAGCAGTACTTC
CDR3 protein: CASSEGLSSYEQYF

J gene: TRBJ1-1
CDR3 length: 18
clone size: .
V gene: TRBV5-4
D gene: .
CDR3 DNA: TGTGCCAGCAGCCCAACCGGGGAACGTTGGGACCTTGACACTGAAGCTTTCTTT
CDR3 protein: CASSPTGERWDLDTEAFF

J gene: TRBJ2-5
CDR3 length: 15
clone size: once
V gene: TRBV7-9
D gene: TRBD2
CDR3 DNA: TGTGCCAGCAGCCCCGGGACTAGCGTACAAGAGACCCAGTACTTC
CDR3 protein: CASSPGTSVQETQYF

J gene: TRBJ2-7
CDR3 length: 13
clone size: .
V gene: TRBV7-2
D gene: TRBD2
CDR3 DNA: TGTGCCAGCAGCCGTAGCGGGAACAACGAGCAGTACTTC
CDR3 protein: CASSRSGNNEQYF

J gene: TRBJ2-7
CDR3 length: 15
clone size: .
V gene: TRBV4-1
D gene: .
CDR3 DNA: TGCGCCAGCAGCCAAGATCTTAGGGGATACTACGAGCAGTACTTC
CDR3 protein: CASSQDLRGYYEQYF

J gene: TRBJ2-6
CDR3 length: 15
clone size: .
V gene: TRBV4-1
D gene: .
CDR3 DNA: TGCGCCAGCAGCCAAGTTGGCTCTGGGGCCAACGTCCTGACTTTC
CDR3 protein: CASSQVGSGANVLTF

J gene: TRBJ2-6
CDR3 length: 15
clone size: .
V gene: TRBV2
D gene: .
CDR3 DNA: TGTGCCAGCAAACAGGGAGGTGGTGGGGCCAACGTCCTGACTTTC
CDR3 protein: CASKQGGGGANVLTF

J gene: TRBJ2-1
CDR3 length: 16
clone size: .
V gene: TRBV19
D gene: TRBD2
CDR3 DNA: TGTGCCAGTAGCCGCGCTAGCGGGAGCTCCTACAATGAGCAGTTCTTC
CDR3 protein: CASSRASGSSYNEQFF

J gene: TRBJ1-1
CDR3 length: 14
clone size: .
V gene: TRBV28
D gene: TRBD1
CDR3 DNA: TGTGCCAGCACGGGACAGCTCATGAACACTGAAGCTTTCTTT
CDR3 protein: CASTGQLMNTEAFF

J gene: TRBJ2-7
CDR3 length: 14
clone size: .
V gene: TRBV11-3
D gene: .
CDR3 DNA: TGTGCCAGCAGCCCTAACCGACAGTCCTACGAGCAGTACTTC
CDR3 protein: CASSPNRQSYEQYF

J gene: TRBJ2-6
CDR3 length: 18
clone size: .
V gene: TRBV21-1
D gene: .
CDR3 DNA: TGTGCCAGCAGCAAAGAACCGGGGGCAAGAAGTGGGGCCAACGTCCTGACTTTC
CDR3 protein: CASSKEPGARSGANVLTF

J gene: TRBJ2-5
CDR3 length: 13
clone size: .
V gene: TRBV27
D gene: .
CDR3 DNA: TGTGCCAGCAGGACGACTGCGGGAGAGACCCAGTACTTC
CDR3 protein: CASRTTAGETQYF

J gene: TRBJ2-7
CDR3 length: 14
clone size: once
V gene: TRBV28
D gene: .
CDR3 DNA: TGTGCCGTCGGTGCGGGCCGCCTTTCCTACGAGCAGTACTTC
CDR3 protein: CAVGAGRLSYEQYF

J gene: TRBJ2-7
CDR3 length: 13
clone size: .
V gene: TRBV10-3
D gene: TRBD1
CDR3 DNA: TGTGCCATCGGCACCGGGACAGACTACGAGCAGTACTTC
CDR3 protein: CAIGTGTDYEQYF

J gene: TRBJ1-3
CDR3 length: 16
clone size: .
V gene: TRBV28
D gene: .
CDR3 DNA: TGTGCCAGCAGCACGGTTTGGGGGGGTTCTGGAAACACCATATATTTT
CDR3 protein: CASSTVWGGSGNTIYF

J gene: TRBJ1-1
CDR3 length: 14
clone size: .
V gene: TRBV6-6
D gene: .
CDR3 DNA: TGTGCCAGCAAAAGGGGAGGCCTGGGGACTGAAGCTTTCTTT
CDR3 protein: CASKRGGLGTEAFF

J gene: TRBJ2-5
CDR3 length: 15
clone size: .
V gene: TRBV14
D gene: .
CDR3 DNA: TGTGCCAGCAGCCCCGAGGTGGGGTTGGTGGAGACCCAGTACTTC
CDR3 protein: CASSPEVGLVETQYF

J gene: TRBJ2-3
CDR3 length: 14
clone size: .
V gene: TRBV5-4
D gene: TRBD1
CDR3 DNA: TGTGCCAGCAGCTCGACAGGGGGGGGAGATACGCAGTATTTT
CDR3 protein: CASSSTGGGDTQYF

J gene: TRBJ1-1
CDR3 length: 13
clone size: once
V gene: TRBV9
D gene: .
CDR3 DNA: TGTGCCAGCAGCGTAGCAGCGAACACTGAAGCTTTCTTT
CDR3 protein: CASSVAANTEAFF

J gene: TRBJ2-1
CDR3 length: 11
clone size: .
V gene: TRBV19
D gene: .
CDR3 DNA: TGTGCCAGTAGTAAGACCAGAGAGCAGTTCTTC
CDR3 protein: CASSKTREQFF